The 15 T cell receptor beta chains reported below all come from one sample, sequenced in a study of shared clonotypes between healthy human individuals. Clones were read by immunoSEQ multiplex PCR, and TCRdb kept only the in-frame ones, dropping some. Of about 980,000 clones in the sample, 70% to 85% were seen once. Sequenced input: memory CD4+ T cells sorted from blood. Specified subset: CD45RA-negative fraction. These receptors originate from a man between 18 and 29 years old in good health.

For the CDR3, the DNA is TGTGCCAGCAGCGTAGGGGGATTAGGCGGCTACACCTTC. Protein: CASSVGGLGGYTF. The chain combines TRBV9 with TRBJ1-2; D unclear. Germline V CDR1 and CDR2: SGDLS, YYNGEE. Trimming shortened V by 0 bases and J by 8 bases, and 11 bases separated the two germline ends. This CDR3 region has 13 residues.

Only a few counts were recorded for this clone. V usage is TRBV25-1 and J usage is TRBJ2-6; D unclear. The CDR3 consists of 13 residues. Trimming removed 4 bases at V and 4 bases at J, with 5 bases between. Looked up from germline, CDR1 is MGHDK and CDR2 is SYGVNS. DNA for the CDR3: TGTGCCAGCAGTGCCTCCGGGGCCAACGTCCTGACTTTC. This gives the protein CASSASGANVLTF.

J is TRBJ2-6 and V is TRBV9; D possibly corresponds to TRBD1 (6 bases). This CDR3 is built from 16 residues. CDR1 and CDR2 (germline): SGDLS, YYNGEE. Trimming pared 3 bases from V and 1 base from J, leaving 11 bases between. The CDR3 coding sequence is TGTGCCAGCAGCGAACAGGGTTATTCTGGGGCCAACGTCCTGACTTTC. This gives the protein CASSEQGYSGANVLTF.

Regarding this clone: The sample holds other DNA sequences that translate to the same CDR3. This sequence joins TRBV4-3 and TRBJ2-2; D might be TRBD1 (5 bases). The germline CDR1 and CDR2 sequences are LGHNA and YSLEER. This CDR3 is built from 14 residues. V lost 0 bases, J lost 7 bases, and 9 bases lay in between. The chain's CDR3 is CASSQDQGIGELFF. DNA for the CDR3: TGCGCCAGCAGCCAAGATCAGGGTATCGGGGAGCTGTTTTTT.

V gene TRBV19 combines with J gene TRBJ2-3; D unclear. The CDR3 totals 15 residues. Trimming removed 3 bases from V and 2 bases from J, with 12 bases in between. Germline lookup yields CDR1 LNHDA and CDR2 SQIVND (reference sequence). CDR3 residues: CASSITVGYTDTQYF. The CDR3 nucleotides read TGTGCCAGTAGTATTACGGTCGGTTACACAGATACGCAGTATTTT.

This clone was seen a handful of times. V usage is TRBV5-1 and J usage is TRBJ2-7; D possibly corresponds to TRBD1 (6 bases). The CDR3 runs 15 residues. Deletions cut 1 base from V and 7 bases from J, with 18 bases between. Germline loops: CDR1 SGHRS, CDR2 YFSETQ. The CDR3 loop is CASSLTRGTAQEQYF. The CDR3 nucleotides read TGCGCCAGCAGCTTGACCAGGGGTACCGCTCAGGAGCAGTACTTC.

In regard to this clone: The same CDR3 arises from other DNA sequences in this sample as well. The chain links TRBV7-2 to TRBJ2-2; D might be TRBD2 (6 bases). This CDR3 contains 14 residues. Trimming shortened V by 4 bases and J by 2 bases, and 8 bases separated the two germline ends. Germline V gene data show CDR1 as SGHTA and CDR2 as FQGNSA. The DNA for the CDR3 is TGTGCCAGCAGCTCCGGACTAAACACCGGGGAGCTGTTTTTT. Protein sequence: CASSSGLNTGELFF.

The chain is built from TRBV10-3 and TRBJ2-3; D is perhaps TRBD1 (6 bases). V lost 7 bases, J lost 4 bases, and 9 bases lay in between. Germline loops: CDR1 ENHRY, CDR2 SYGVKD. The CDR3 spans 12 residues. CDR3 bases: TGTGCCATCAACGAGGGGGCAGATACGCAGTATTTT. Translation: CAINEGADTQYF.

The chain recombines TRBV29-1 with TRBJ1-4; D is possibly TRBD1 (5 bases). Germline V gives CDR1 SQVTM, CDR2 ANQGSEA. Trimming cost V 6 bases and J 3 bases, with 14 bases left between them. The CDR3 spans 14 residues. CDR3 nucleotides: TGCAGCGTAGGCCAGAGGGGACCTAATGAAAAACTGTTTTTT. Encoded protein: CSVGQRGPNEKLFF.

Ten or more counts support this clone. This rearrangement joins TRBV2 to TRBJ1-1, with TRBD1 matching 8 bases. The CDR3 has 11 residues. Germline CDR1 reads SNHLY; CDR2 reads FYNNEI. Losses at the gene ends were 11 bases for V and 1 base for J; bases not matched to a gene: 0. This chain's CDR3 is CAGQGNTEAFF. CDR3 sequence (DNA): TGTGCCGGACAGGGGAACACTGAAGCTTTCTTT.

This clone has only a few counts. This chain uses TRBV9 with TRBJ2-1, with D possibly TRBD2 on 6 matching bases. The CDR3 consists of 15 residues. Germline V gives CDR1 SGDLS, CDR2 YYNGEE. V was trimmed by 0 bases and J by 4 bases, leaving 11 bases between them. The CDR3 here is CASSVVAGLYNEQFF. The DNA of the CDR3 is TGTGCCAGCAGCGTAGTGGCGGGGCTATACAATGAGCAGTTCTTC.

The rearrangement uses TRBV10-3 and TRBJ1-1, with D tentatively TRBD1 (5 bases). This CDR3 region has 12 residues. CDR1 and CDR2 from the germline V gene are ENHRY and SYGVKD. Trimming removed 4 bases at V and 10 bases at J, with 13 bases between. Written as DNA, the CDR3 is TGTGCCATCAGTGTTGGGGGGGATAGAGCTTTCTTT. It yields the protein CAISVGGDRAFF.

The chain joins TRBV5-6 to TRBJ2-1, with 9 bases identical to TRBD2. The length of the CDR3 is 13 residues. V trimming: 1 base; J trimming: 11 bases; junction bases outside the gene matches: 4. CDR1 is SGHDT and CDR2 is YYEEEE in the germline V gene. The CDR3 region has the DNA TGTGCCAGCAGCTTGCTGCTAGCGGGGAAGCAGTTCTTC. This gives the protein CASSLLLAGKQFF.

The rearrangement links TRBV6-5 to TRBJ2-7; tentatively, D is TRBD1 (6 bases). The CDR3 covers 15 residues. Germline lookup yields CDR1 MNHEY and CDR2 SVGAGI. V gave up 3 bases and J gave up 1 base, with 13 bases separating them. The CDR3 region has the DNA TGTGCCAGCAGTTATAGTCCTGGACAGTCCTACGAGCAGTACTTC. Translating it yields CASSYSPGQSYEQYF.

The gene calls are TRBV5-6 and TRBJ1-1; D remains unclear. The CDR3 extends over 16 amino acids. Germline CDR1 is SGHDT and CDR2 is YYEEEE. Trimming pared 4 bases from V and 0 bases from J, leaving 16 bases between. Here the CDR3 DNA reads TGTGCCAGCAGCACAGACTATACCTACATGAACACTGAAGCTTTCTTT. Translated: CASSTDYTYMNTEAFF.